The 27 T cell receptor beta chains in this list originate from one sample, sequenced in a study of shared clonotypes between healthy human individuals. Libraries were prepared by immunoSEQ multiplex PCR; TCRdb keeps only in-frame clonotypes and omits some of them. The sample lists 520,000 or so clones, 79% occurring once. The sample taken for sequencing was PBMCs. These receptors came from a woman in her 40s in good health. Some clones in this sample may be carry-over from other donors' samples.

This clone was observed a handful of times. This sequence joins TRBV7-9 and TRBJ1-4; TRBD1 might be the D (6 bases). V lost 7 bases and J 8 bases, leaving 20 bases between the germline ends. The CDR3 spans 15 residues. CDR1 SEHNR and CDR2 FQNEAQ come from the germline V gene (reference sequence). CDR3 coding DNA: TGTGCCAGCACCCCCGAGGGGGGGACGCGGGAAAAACTGTTTTTT. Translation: CASTPEGGTREKLFF.

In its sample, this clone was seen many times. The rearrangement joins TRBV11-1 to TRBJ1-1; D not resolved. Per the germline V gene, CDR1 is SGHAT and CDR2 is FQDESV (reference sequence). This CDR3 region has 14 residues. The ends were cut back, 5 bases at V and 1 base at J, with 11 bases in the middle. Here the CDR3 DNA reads TGTGCCAGCAGCAAAGGTAGGCAGAACACTGAAGCTTTCTTT. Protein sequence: CASSKGRQNTEAFF.

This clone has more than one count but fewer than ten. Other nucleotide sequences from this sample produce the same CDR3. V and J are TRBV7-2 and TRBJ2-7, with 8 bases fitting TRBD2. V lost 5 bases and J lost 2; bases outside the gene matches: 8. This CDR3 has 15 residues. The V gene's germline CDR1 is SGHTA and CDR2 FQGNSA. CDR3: CASSPRTSGTYEQYF. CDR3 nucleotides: TGTGCCAGCAGCCCTCGAACTAGCGGAACCTACGAGCAGTACTTC.

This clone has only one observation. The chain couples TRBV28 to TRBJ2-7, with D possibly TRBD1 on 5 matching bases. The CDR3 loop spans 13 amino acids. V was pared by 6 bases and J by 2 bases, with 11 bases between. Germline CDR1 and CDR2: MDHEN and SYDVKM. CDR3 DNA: TGTGCCAGCAGAGGCAGGGTCACCTACGAGCAGTACTTC. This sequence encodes CASRGRVTYEQYF. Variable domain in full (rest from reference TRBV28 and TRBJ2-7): DVKVTQSSRYLVKRTGEKVFLECVQDMDHENMFWYRQDPGLGLRLIYFSYDVKMKEKGDIPEGYSVSREKKERFSLILESASTNQTSMYLCASRGRVTYEQYFGPGTRLTVT.

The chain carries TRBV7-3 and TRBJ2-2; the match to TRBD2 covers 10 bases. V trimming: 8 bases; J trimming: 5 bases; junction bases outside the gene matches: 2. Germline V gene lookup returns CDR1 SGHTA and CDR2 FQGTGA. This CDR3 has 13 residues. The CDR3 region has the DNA TGTGCCAGCTCTAGCGGGAGTACCGGGGAGCTGTTTTTT. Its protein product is CASSSGSTGELFF.

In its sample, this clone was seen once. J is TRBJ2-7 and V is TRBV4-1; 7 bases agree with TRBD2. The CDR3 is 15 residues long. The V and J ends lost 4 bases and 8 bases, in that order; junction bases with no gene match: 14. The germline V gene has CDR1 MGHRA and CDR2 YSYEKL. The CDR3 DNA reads TGCGCCAGCAGCCCTCCCCAGACTAGCTCGTTCCAGCAGTACTTC. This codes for CASSPPQTSSFQQYF.

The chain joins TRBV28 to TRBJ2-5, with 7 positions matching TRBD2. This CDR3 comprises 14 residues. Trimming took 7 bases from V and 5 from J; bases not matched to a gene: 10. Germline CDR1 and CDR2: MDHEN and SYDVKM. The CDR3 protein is CASNPSGREETQYF. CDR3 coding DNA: TGTGCCAGCAACCCTAGCGGAAGGGAGGAGACCCAGTACTTC.

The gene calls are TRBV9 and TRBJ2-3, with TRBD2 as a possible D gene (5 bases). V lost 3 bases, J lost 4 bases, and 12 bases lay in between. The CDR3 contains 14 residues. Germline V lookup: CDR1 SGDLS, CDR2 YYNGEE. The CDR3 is CASSGTSFADTQYF. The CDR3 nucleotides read TGTGCCAGCAGCGGTACTAGTTTTGCAGATACGCAGTATTTT.

CDR3 DNA sequence: TGTGCCAGCAGCTTGAGGGGGTACTACAATGAGCAGTTCTTC. Translation gives CASSLRGYYNEQFF. The V call is TRBV7-3, the J call TRBJ2-1; TRBD1 is a possible D gene (6 bases). The CDR3 spans 14 residues. Germline CDR1 and CDR2: SGHTA and FQGTGA. Trimming shortened V by 3 bases and J by 3 bases, and 9 bases separated the two germline ends.

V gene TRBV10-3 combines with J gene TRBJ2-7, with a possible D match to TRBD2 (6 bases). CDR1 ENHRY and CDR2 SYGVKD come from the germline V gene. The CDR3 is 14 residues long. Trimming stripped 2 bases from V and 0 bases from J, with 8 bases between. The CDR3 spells CAISETGSSYEQYF. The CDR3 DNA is TGTGCCATCAGTGAGACCGGGAGCTCCTACGAGCAGTACTTC.

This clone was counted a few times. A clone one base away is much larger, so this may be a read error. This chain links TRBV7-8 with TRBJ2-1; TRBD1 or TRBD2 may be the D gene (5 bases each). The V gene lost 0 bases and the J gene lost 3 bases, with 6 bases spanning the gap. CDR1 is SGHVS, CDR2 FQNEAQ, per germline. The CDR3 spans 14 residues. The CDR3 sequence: CASSLAGDYNEQFF. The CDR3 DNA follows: TGTGCCAGCAGCTTAGCGGGGGACTACAATGAGCAGTTCTTC.

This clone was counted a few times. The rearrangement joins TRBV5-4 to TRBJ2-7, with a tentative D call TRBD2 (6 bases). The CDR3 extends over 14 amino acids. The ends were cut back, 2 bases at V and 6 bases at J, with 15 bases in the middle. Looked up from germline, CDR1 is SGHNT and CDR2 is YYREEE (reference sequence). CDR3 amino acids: CASSFWDSRGEQYF. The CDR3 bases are TGTGCCAGCAGCTTTTGGGACTCGCGTGGCGAGCAGTACTTC.

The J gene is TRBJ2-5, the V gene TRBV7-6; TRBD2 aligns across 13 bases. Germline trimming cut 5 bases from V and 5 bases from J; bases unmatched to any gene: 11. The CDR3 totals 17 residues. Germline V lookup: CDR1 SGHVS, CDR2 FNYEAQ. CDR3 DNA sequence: TGTGCCAGCAGCACCACTAGCGGGAGGGCCTTGAGGGAGACCCAGTACTTC. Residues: CASSTTSGRALRETQYF.

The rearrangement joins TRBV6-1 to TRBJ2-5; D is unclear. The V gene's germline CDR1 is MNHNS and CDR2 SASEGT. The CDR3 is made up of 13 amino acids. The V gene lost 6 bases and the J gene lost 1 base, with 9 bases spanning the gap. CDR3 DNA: TGTGCCAGCAGACTGGGAACCCAAGAGACCCAGTACTTC. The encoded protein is CASRLGTQETQYF.

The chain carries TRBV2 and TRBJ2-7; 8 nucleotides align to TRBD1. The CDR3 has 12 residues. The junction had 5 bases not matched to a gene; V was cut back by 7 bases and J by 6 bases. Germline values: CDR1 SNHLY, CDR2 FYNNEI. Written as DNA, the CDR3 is TGTGCCAGCAAGACAGGGGACCTCGAGCAGTACTTC. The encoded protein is CASKTGDLEQYF.

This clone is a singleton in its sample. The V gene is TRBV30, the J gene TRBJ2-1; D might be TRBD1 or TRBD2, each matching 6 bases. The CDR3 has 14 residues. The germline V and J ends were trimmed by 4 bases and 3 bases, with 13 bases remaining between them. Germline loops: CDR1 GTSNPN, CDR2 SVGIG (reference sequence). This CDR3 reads CAWNRGELYNEQFF. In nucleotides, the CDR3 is TGTGCCTGGAATAGGGGGGAGCTCTACAATGAGCAGTTCTTC. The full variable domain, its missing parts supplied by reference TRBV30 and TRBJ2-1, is SQTIHQWPATLVQPVGSPLSLECTVEGTSNPNLYWYRQAAGRGLQLLFYSVGIGQISSEVPQNLSASRPQDRQFILSSKKLLLSDSGFYLCAWNRGELYNEQFFGPGTRLTVL.

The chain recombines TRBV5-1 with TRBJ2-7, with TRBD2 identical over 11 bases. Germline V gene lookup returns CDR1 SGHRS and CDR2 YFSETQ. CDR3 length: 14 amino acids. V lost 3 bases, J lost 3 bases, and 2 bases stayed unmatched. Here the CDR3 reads CASSSGTSGYEQYF. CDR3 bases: TGCGCCAGCAGCTCGGGGACTAGCGGCTACGAGCAGTACTTC. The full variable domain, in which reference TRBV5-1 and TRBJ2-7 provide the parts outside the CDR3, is KAGVTQTPRYLIKTRGQQVTLSCSPISGHRSVSWYQQTPGQGLQFLFEYFSETQRNKGNFPGRFSGRQFSNSRSEMNVSTLELGDSALYLCASSSGTSGYEQYFGPGTRLTVT.

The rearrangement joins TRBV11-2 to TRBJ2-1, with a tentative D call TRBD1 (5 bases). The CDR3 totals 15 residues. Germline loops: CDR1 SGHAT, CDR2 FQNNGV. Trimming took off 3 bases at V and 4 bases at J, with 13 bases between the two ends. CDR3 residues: CASSFSRTQYNEQFF. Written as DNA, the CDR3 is TGTGCCAGCAGCTTTAGCCGGACACAATACAATGAGCAGTTCTTC.

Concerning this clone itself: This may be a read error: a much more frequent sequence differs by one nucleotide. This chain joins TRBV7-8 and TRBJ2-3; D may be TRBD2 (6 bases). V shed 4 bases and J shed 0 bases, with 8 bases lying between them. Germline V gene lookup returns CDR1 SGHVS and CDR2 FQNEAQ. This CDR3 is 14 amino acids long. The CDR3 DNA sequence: TGTGCCAGCAGCTCCGGGACTAGCACAGATACGCAGTATTTT. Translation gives CASSSGTSTDTQYF.

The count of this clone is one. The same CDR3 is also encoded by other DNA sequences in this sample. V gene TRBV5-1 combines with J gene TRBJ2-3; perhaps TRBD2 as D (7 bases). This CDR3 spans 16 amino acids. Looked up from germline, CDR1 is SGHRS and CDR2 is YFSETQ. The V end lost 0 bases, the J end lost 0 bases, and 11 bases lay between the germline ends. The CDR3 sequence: CASSLGGGTSTDTQYF. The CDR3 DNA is TGCGCCAGCAGCTTGGGCGGGGGCACTAGCACAGATACGCAGTATTTT.

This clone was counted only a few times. CDR3 amino acids: CASSKRRGGYEQYF. CDR3 bases: TGTGCCAGCAGCAAACGGCGGGGCGGCTACGAGCAGTACTTC. The chain couples TRBV7-2 to TRBJ2-7; D perhaps matches TRBD2 (6 bases). Trimming left V 5 bases short and J 3 bases short, with 14 bases between. The CDR3 is made up of 14 amino acids. Per germline, CDR1 SGHTA and CDR2 FQGNSA.

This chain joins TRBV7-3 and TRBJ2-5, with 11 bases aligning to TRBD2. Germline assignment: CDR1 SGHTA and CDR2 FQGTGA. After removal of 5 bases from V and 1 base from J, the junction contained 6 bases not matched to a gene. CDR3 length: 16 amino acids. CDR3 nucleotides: TGTGCCAGCAGCCTCGGACTAGCGGGTGGCCAAGAGACCCAGTACTTC. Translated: CASSLGLAGGQETQYF.

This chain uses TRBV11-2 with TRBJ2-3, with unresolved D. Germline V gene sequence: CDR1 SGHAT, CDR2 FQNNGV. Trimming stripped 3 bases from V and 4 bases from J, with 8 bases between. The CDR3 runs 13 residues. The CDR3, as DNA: TGTGCCAGCAGCTTTTTAGGTGCAGATACGCAGTATTTT. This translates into CASSFLGADTQYF.

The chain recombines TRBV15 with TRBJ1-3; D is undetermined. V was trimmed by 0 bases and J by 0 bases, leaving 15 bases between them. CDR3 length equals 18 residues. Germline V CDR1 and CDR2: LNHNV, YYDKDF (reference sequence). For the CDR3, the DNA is TGTGCCACCAGCAGAGATCTAGACACCAGCCTCTCTGGAAACACCATATATTTT. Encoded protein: CATSRDLDTSLSGNTIYF.

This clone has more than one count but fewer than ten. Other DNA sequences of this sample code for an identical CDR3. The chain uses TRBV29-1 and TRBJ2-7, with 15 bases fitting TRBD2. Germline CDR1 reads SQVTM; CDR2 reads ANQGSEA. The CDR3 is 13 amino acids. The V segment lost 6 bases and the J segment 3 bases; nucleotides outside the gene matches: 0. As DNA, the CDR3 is TGCAGCGTGGGACTAGCGGGAGGCTACGAGCAGTACTTC. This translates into CSVGLAGGYEQYF.

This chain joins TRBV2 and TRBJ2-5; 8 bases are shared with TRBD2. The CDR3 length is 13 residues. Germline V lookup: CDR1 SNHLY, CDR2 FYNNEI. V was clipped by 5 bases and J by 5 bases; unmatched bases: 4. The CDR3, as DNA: TGTGCCAGCAGTCCGGGAGGGGGGGAGACCCAGTACTTC. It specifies CASSPGGGETQYF.

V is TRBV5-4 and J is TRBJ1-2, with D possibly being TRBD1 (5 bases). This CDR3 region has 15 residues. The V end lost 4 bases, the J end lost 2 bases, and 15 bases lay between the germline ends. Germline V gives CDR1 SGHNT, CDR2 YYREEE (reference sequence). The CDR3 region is CASSLIGGINYGYTF. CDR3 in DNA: TGTGCCAGCAGCCTCATTGGGGGGATAAACTATGGCTACACCTTC. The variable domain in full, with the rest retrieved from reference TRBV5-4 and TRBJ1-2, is ETGVTQSPTHLIKTRGQQVTLRCSSQSGHNTVSWYQQALGQGPQFIFQYYREEENGRGNFPPRFSGLQFPNYSSELNVNALELDDSALYLCASSLIGGINYGYTFGSGTRLTVV.